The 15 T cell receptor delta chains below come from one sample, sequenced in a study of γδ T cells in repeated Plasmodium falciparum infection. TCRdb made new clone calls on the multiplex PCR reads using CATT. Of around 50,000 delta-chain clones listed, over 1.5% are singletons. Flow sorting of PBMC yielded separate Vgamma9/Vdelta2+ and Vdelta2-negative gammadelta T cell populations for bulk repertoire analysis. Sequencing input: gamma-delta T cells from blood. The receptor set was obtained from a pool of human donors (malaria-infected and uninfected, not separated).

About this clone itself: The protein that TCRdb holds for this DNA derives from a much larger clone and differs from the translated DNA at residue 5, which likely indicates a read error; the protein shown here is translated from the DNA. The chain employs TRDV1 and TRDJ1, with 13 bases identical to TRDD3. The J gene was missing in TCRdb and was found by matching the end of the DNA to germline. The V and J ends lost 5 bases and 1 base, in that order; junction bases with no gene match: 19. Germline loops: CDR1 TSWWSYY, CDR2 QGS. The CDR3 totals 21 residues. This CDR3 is CALGTQPSYWGIRWITDKLIF. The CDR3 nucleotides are TGTGCTCTTGGGACACAACCTTCCTACTGGGGGATACGCTGGATCACCGATAAACTCATCTTT.

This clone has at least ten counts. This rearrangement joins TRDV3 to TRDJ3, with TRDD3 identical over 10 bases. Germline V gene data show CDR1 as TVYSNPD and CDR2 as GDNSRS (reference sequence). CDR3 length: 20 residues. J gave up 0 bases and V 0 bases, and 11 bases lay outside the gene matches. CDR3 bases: TGTGCCTTTAGCTCGGGGTGGGGGATACCGAGCTCCTGGGACACCCGACAGATGTTTTTC. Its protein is CAFSSGWGIPSSWDTRQMFF.

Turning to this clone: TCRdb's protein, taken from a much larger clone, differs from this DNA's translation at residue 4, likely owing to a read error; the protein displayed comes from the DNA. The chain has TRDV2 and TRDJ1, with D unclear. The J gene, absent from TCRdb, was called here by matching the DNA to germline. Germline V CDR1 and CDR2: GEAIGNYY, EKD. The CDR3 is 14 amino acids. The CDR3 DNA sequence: TGTGCCTGTGGCACCGCAGGGCGGAGGGATAAACTCATCTTT. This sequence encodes CACGTAGRRDKLIF.

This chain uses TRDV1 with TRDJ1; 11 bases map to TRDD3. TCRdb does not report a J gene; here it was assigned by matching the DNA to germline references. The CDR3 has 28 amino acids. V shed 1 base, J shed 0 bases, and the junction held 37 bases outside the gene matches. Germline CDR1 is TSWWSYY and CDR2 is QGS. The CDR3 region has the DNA TGTGCTCTTGGGGAACCCCCGGGGGAAGTACTGGGGGATAAAGTAACGCAGGGGTCCCGGCCCTACACCGATAAACTCATCTTT. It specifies CALGEPPGEVLGDKVTQGSRPYTDKLIF.

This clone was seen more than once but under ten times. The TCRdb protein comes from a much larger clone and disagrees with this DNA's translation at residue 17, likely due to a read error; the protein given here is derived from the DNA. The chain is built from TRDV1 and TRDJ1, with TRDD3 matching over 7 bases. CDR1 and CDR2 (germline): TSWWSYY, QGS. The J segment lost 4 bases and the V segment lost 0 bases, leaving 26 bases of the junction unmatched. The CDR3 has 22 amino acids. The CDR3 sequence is CALGELVLSCALGDANIDKLIF. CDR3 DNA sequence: TGTGCTCTTGGGGAACTAGTCTTATCCTGCGCCTTGGGGGACGCAAACATCGATAAACTCATCTTT.

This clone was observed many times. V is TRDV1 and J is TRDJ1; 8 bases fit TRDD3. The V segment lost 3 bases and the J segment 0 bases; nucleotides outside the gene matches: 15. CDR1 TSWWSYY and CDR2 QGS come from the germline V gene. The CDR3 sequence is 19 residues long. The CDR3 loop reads CALGDLETGGFCYTDKLIF. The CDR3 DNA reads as TGTGCTCTTGGGGACCTGGAAACTGGGGGGTTCTGCTACACCGATAAACTCATCTTT.

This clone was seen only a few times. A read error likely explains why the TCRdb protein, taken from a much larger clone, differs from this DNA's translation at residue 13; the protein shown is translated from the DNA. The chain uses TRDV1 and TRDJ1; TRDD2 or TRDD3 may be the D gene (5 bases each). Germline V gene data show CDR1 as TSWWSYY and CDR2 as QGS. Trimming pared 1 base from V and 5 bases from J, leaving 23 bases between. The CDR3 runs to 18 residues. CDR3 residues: CALGERGPTIRGADKLIF. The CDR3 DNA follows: TGTGCTCTTGGGGAACGAGGCCCTACTATACGGGGGGCAGATAAACTCATCTTT.

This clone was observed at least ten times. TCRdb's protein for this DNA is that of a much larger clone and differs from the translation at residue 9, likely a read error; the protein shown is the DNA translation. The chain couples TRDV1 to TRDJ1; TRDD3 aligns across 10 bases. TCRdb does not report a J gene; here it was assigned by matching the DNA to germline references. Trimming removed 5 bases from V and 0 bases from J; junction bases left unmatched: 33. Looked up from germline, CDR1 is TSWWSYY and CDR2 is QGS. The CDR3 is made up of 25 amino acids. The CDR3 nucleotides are TGTGCTCTTGGGACTCAAGGCCTTCCACCTTTTTTCTGGGGGATAACATCTGGATACACCGATAAACTCATCTTT. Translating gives CALGTQGLPPFFWGITSGYTDKLIF.

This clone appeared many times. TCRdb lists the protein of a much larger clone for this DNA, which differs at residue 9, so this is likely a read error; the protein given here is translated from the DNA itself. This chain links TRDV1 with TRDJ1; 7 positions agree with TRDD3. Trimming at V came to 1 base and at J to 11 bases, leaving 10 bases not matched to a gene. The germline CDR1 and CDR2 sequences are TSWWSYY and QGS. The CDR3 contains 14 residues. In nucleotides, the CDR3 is TGTGCTCTTGGGGAACACCTGGGGGGTTCGGTGCTCATCTTT. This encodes CALGEHLGGSVLIF.

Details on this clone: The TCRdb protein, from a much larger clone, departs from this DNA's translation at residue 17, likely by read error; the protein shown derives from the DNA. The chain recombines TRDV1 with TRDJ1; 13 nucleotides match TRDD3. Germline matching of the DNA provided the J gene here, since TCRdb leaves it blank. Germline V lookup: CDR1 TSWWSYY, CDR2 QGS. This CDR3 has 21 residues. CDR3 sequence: CALGIQPSYWGIRWITNKLIF. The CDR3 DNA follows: TGTGCTCTTGGGATACAACCTTCCTACTGGGGGATACGCTGGATCACCAATAAACTCATCTTT.

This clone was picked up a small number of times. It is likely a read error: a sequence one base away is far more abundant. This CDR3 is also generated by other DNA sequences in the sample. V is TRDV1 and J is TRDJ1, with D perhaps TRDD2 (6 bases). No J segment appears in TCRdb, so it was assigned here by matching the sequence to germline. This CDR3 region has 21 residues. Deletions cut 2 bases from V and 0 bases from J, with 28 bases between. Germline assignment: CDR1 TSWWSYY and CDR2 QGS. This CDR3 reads CALGELAFPNTGGTYTDKLIF. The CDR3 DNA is TGTGCTCTTGGGGAATTGGCCTTCCCGAATACCGGGGGCACTTACACCGATAAACTCATCTTT.

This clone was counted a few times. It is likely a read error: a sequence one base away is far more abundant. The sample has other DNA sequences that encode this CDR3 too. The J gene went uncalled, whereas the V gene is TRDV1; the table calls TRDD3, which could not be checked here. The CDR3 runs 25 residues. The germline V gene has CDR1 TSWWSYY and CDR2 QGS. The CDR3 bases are TGTGCTCTTGGGGAACGAGGGCTCCTACGCGATACTGGGGGGTACGGGCATACAAACACCGATAAGCTCATCTTT. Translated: CALGERGLLRDTGGYGHTNTDKLIF.

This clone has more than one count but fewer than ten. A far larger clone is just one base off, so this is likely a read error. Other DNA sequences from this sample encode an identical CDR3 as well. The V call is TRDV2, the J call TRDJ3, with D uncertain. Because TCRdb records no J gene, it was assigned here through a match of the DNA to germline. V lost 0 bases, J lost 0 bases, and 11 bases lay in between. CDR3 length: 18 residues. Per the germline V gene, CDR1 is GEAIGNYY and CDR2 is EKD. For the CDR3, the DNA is TGTGCCTGTGACACCGCAGGTCAGAGCTCCTGGGACACCCGACAGATGTTTTTC. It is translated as CACDTAGQSSWDTRQMFF.

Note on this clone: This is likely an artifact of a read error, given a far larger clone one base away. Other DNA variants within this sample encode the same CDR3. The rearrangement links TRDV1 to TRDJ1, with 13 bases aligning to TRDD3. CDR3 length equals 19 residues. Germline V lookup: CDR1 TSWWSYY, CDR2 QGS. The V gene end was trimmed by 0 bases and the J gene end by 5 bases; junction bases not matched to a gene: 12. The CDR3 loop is CALGELGEYWGIRTDKLIF. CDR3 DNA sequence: TGTGCTCTTGGGGAACTTGGGGAGTACTGGGGGATACGGACGGATAAACTCATCTTT.

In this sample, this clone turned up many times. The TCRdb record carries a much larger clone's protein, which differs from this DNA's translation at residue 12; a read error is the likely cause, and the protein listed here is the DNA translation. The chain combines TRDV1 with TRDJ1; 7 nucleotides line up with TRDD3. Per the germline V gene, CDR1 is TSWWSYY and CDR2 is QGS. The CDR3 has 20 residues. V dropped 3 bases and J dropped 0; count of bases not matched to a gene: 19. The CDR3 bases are TGTGCTCTTGGGGACCCAAGCTGGGGGCAACCCCAGGGGTACACCGATAAACTCATCTTT. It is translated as CALGDPSWGQPQGYTDKLIF.